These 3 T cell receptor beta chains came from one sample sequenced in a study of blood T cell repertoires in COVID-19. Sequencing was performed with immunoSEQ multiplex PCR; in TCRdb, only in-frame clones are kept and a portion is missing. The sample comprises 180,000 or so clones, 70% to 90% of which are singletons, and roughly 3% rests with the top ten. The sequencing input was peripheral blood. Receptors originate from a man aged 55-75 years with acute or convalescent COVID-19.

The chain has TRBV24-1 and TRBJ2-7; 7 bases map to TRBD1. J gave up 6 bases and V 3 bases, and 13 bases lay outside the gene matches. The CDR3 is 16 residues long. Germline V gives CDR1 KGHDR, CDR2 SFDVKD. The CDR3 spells CATSDPIRTGGREQYF. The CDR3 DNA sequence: TGTGCCACCAGTGATCCCATTAGGACAGGTGGACGCGAGCAGTACTTC.

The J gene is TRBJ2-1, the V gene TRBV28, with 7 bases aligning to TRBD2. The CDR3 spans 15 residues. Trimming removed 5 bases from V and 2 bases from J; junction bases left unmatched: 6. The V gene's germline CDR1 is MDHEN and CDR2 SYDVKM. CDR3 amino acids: CASSGRGGAYNEQFF. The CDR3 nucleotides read TGTGCCAGCAGTGGGAGGGGCGGGGCCTACAATGAGCAGTTCTTC.

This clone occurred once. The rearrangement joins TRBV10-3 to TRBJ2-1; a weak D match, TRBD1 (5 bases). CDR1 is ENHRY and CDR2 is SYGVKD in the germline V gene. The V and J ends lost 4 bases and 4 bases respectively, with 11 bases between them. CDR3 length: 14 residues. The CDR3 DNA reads TGTGCCATCAGTGGGGGCAGCTTTTACAATGAGCAGTTCTTC. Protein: CAISGGSFYNEQFF.